This TCR beta chain was captured in a study of T-cell memory formation after mild COVID-19. V shed 2 bases and J 6 bases; nucleotides not matched to a gene: 6. The CDR3 loop spans 16 amino acids. Germline CDR1 is KGHDR and CDR2 is SFDVKD. Constant-segment primers served in 5'RACE that generated TCR alpha and TCR beta cDNA libraries bearing sample barcodes and UMIs. TCRdb called the 5' RACE reads again in MiXCR, with one record for every CDR3 protein. The table records 300,000 to 400,000 distinct CDR3 sequences, approximately 15% of them present only once. Sample: PBMCs or a T cell subset sorted from them (not recorded which). V gene TRBV24-1 combines with J gene TRBJ1-4; TRBD1 aligns across 9 bases. This clonotype was sampled from a man aged 18 to 29 who had mild COVID-19 (a few samples of this study predate the infection). Cell type and time point are not known. CDR3 DNA: TGTGCCACCAGTGATTCGACAGGGGGAGACCATGAAAAACTGTTTTTT. It specifies CATSDSTGGDHEKLFF.